This TCR beta chain was captured in a study of shared clonotypes between healthy human individuals. Method: immunoSEQ multiplex PCR; TCRdb's copy keeps in-frame clones and lacks some. This sample carries over a million clones, roughly 80% of them seen once, and the ten largest clones take around 1.5%. J gave up 4 bases and V 4 bases, and 6 bases lay outside the gene matches. The length of the CDR3 is 14 residues. The germline CDR1 and CDR2 sequences are MDHEN and SYDVKM. Turning to this clone: Distinct nucleotide sequences in the sample also encode this CDR3.

V usage is TRBV28 and J usage is TRBJ1-2; 7 nucleotides match TRBD1. Source material: memory CD4+ T cells sorted from blood. Specified subset: CD45RA-negative fraction. This clonotype was sampled from a man aged 18 to 35 in good health. In nucleotides, the CDR3 is TGTGCCAGCAGTTCGACAGGGAGGGGCTATGGCTACACCTTC. Encoded protein: CASSSTGRGYGYTF.